The 8 T cell receptor beta chains below come from one sample, sequenced in a study of PD-L1 blockade in urothelial cancer. Assay: immunoSEQ multiplex PCR; the TCRdb copy retains only in-frame clones and omits some. The data contain about 53,000 clones, around nine tenths of them singletons. The time point denotes: pretreatment peripheral blood. Sequencing was performed on PBMCs, taken around atezolizumab (anti-PD-L1) treatment. The source of these receptors is a woman aged 60 to 75 with urothelial cancer.

This chain joins TRBV11-1 and TRBJ1-1; D not resolved. In germline, CDR1 is SGHAT, CDR2 FQDESV (reference sequence). The CDR3 length is 13 residues. Trimming took off 2 bases at V and 2 bases at J, with 6 bases between the two ends. The CDR3 bases are TGTGCCAGCAGCTTACCAGAAAACACTGAAGCTTTCTTT. It codes for CASSLPENTEAFF.

This chain joins TRBV27 and TRBJ1-4, with TRBD1 identical over 8 bases. The CDR3 has 14 amino acids. Germline V gene data show CDR1 as MNHEY and CDR2 as SMNVEV (reference sequence). V lost 6 bases and J lost 8; bases outside the gene matches: 8. In DNA, the CDR3 is TGTGCCAGCAGACTCCAGGGGGCGCGGGAAAAACTGTTTTTT. Amino acid sequence: CASRLQGAREKLFF.

The chain joins TRBV18 to TRBJ2-3, with D unclear. The V and J ends lost 11 bases and 6 bases respectively, with 18 bases between them. The germline V gene has CDR1 KGHSH and CDR2 LQKENI. The CDR3 totals 13 residues. The CDR3 loop reads CAGTRPPVDTQYF. The CDR3 region has the DNA TGTGCCGGCACCAGGCCCCCCGTGGATACGCAGTATTTT. Together with reference TRBV18 and TRBJ2-3, the CDR3 gives the full variable domain: NAGVMQNPRHLVRRRGQEARLRCSPMKGHSHVYWYRQLPEEGLKFMVYLQKENIIDESGMPKERFSAEFPKEGPSILRIQQVVRGDSAAYFCAGTRPPVDTQYFGPGTRLTVL.

The genes are TRBV6-5 and TRBJ1-1; unclear D gene. The V gene's germline CDR1 is MNHEY and CDR2 SVGAGI. Trimming took off 0 bases at V and 0 bases at J, with 11 bases between the two ends. The CDR3 loop spans 16 amino acids. In nucleotides, the CDR3 is TGTGCCAGCAGTTACTCGATCGGGATAATGAACACTGAAGCTTTCTTT. It yields the protein CASSYSIGIMNTEAFF.

V usage is TRBV29-1 and J usage is TRBJ2-7, with TRBD2 as a possible D gene (5 bases). The ends were cut back, 1 base at V and 3 bases at J, with 13 bases in the middle. CDR1 and CDR2 (germline): SQVTM, ANQGSEA. This CDR3 contains 14 residues. This CDR3 is CSVEARTGNYEQYF. CDR3 DNA: TGCAGCGTTGAAGCCCGGACGGGGAACTACGAGCAGTACTTC.

The V gene is TRBV11-3, the J gene TRBJ2-1, with TRBD1 matching 7 bases. CDR1 and CDR2 (germline): SGHNT, YENEEA. The CDR3 totals 17 residues. V lost 5 bases, J lost 2 bases, and 12 bases stayed unmatched. The CDR3 sequence: CASSPVPGTAAYNEQFF. Written as DNA, the CDR3 is TGTGCCAGCAGCCCGGTACCTGGGACAGCCGCCTACAATGAGCAGTTCTTC.

The chain recombines TRBV2 with TRBJ2-7, with unresolved D. Per the germline V gene, CDR1 is SNHLY and CDR2 is FYNNEI. V was cut by 2 bases and J by 6 bases, with 11 bases left in between. The CDR3 contains 13 residues. The CDR3 nucleotides read TGTGCCAGCAGTGAATTCGAGGTAGGCGAGCAGTACTTC. Its protein product is CASSEFEVGEQYF.

This chain uses TRBV28 with TRBJ2-7, with 10 bases fitting TRBD1. CDR1 is MDHEN and CDR2 is SYDVKM in the germline V gene. The CDR3 spans 14 residues. Losses at the gene ends were 10 bases for V and 2 bases for J; bases not matched to a gene: 8. CDR3 sequence (DNA): TGTGCCACAAACAGACAGGGGGCAACCTACGAGCAGTACTTC. This encodes CATNRQGATYEQYF. Using reference TRBV28 and TRBJ2-7 for the parts outside the CDR3, the full variable domain is DVKVTQSSRYLVKRTGEKVFLECVQDMDHENMFWYRQDPGLGLRLIYFSYDVKMKEKGDIPEGYSVSREKKERFSLILESASTNQTSMYLCATNRQGATYEQYFGPGTRLTVT.